The 8 T cell receptor beta chains below come from one sample, sequenced in a study of graft-versus-host responses after intestinal transplantation. Data came from immunoSEQ multiplex PCR; TCRdb stores just in-frame clones and leaves some out. This repertoire shows tens of thousands of clones, around 91% found once; its top ten account for about 2.9%. This specimen consisted of PBMCs, obtained around 120 days after intestinal transplantation. Receptors were obtained from a human patient who received an intestinal transplant, so some T cells may come from the graft donor.

This clone has just one count. This chain joins TRBV28 and TRBJ2-2; 8 positions match TRBD2. J was trimmed by 0 bases and V by 4 bases; bases with no gene match: 7. The V gene's germline CDR1 is MDHEN and CDR2 SYDVKM. CDR3 length: 17 amino acids. The CDR3 loop reads CASSSPLLAANTGELFF. CDR3 nucleotides: TGTGCCAGCAGTTCCCCCCTACTAGCGGCGAACACCGGGGAGCTGTTTTTT.

The gene calls are TRBV7-3 and TRBJ2-1; perhaps TRBD2 as D (9 bases). The CDR3 has 16 residues. CDR1 and CDR2 from the germline V gene are SGHTA and FQGTGA. Between the trimmed V and J ends, which lost 4 bases and 8 bases, there was a span of 21 bases. This CDR3 reads CASSYRGTSLYDEQFF. The DNA of the CDR3 is TGTGCCAGCAGCTACAGGGGGACTAGCCTGTACGATGAGCAGTTCTTC.

The J gene is TRBJ1-5, the V gene TRBV4-1; D gene ambiguous. The germline CDR1 and CDR2 sequences are MGHRA and YSYEKL. V was clipped by 3 bases and J by 3 bases, with 15 bases between them. The CDR3 contains 16 residues. CDR3 in amino acids: CASSHLGLAHNQPQHF. The CDR3 coding sequence is TGCGCCAGCAGCCACTTAGGACTGGCGCACAATCAGCCCCAGCATTTT.

V gene TRBV10-2 combines with J gene TRBJ1-2; D is unclear. Germline V gene lookup returns CDR1 WSHSY and CDR2 SAAADI. V was trimmed by 0 bases and J by 8 bases, leaving 13 bases between them. The CDR3 spans 14 residues. DNA for the CDR3: TGCGCCAGCAGTGAGTCCCGTGACGTTGTCGGCTACACCTTC. Encoded protein: CASSESRDVVGYTF.

This clone appeared once. This chain connects TRBV6-6 to TRBJ2-7; 7 bases agree with TRBD1. J gave up 0 bases and V 5 bases, and 10 bases lay outside the gene matches. Germline CDR1 MNHNY, CDR2 SVGAGI (reference sequence). This CDR3 region has 16 residues. The CDR3 loop reads CASSRRTRGSSYEQYF. In nucleotides, the CDR3 is TGTGCCAGCAGTCGGCGCACCAGGGGGAGCTCCTACGAGCAGTACTTC.

The chain has TRBV7-9 and TRBJ2-1, with a weak D call TRBD2 (6 bases). Trimming stripped 3 bases from V and 0 bases from J, with 9 bases between. This CDR3 region has 15 residues. Germline V CDR1 and CDR2: SEHNR, FQNEAQ (reference sequence). In DNA form, the CDR3 reads TGTGCCAGCAGCTTGGCGGGGATCTCCTACAATGAGCAGTTCTTC. The encoded protein is CASSLAGISYNEQFF.

The J gene is TRBJ2-7, the V gene TRBV1; the table's D call TRBD2 went unverified against the DNA. TRBV1 is noted as a pseudogene. CDR3 length equals 17 residues. The chain's CDR3 is CTSSQDVTSGRYNEQYF. The CDR3 DNA reads TGCACCAGCAGCCAAGATGTTACTAGCGGGAGGTATAACGAGCAGTACTTC.

This clone showed up just a few times. CDR3 nucleotide sequence: TGTGCCAGCAGCTTACAACAGTCCTACAATGAGCAGTTCTTC. Amino acids: CASSLQQSYNEQFF. J is TRBJ2-1 and V is TRBV7-6; D is unclear. There are 14 residues in the CDR3. The V end was cut by 2 bases, the J end by 1 base, with 6 bases between. Germline assignment: CDR1 SGHVS and CDR2 FNYEAQ.